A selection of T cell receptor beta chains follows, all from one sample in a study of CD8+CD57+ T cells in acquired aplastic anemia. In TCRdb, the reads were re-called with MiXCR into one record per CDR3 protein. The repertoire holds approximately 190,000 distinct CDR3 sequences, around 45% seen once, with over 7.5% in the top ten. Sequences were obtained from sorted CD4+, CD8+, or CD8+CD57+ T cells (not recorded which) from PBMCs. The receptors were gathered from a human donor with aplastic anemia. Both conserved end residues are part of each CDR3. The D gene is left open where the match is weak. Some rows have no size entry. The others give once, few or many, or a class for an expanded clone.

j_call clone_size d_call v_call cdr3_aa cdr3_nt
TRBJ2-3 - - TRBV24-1 CATSDGHGDTQYF TGTGCCACCAGTGACGGGCACGGGGATACGCAGTATTTT
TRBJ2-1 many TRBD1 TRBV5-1 CASSLGTGSGANEQFF TGCGCCAGCAGCTTGGGGACAGGGAGTGGGGCCAATGAGCAGTTCTTC
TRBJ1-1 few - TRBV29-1 CSVDRAGTEAFF TGCAGCGTTGACAGGGCAGGGACTGAAGCTTTCTTT
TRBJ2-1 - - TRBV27 CASSLSRRTEGISGYNEQFF TGTGCCAGCAGTTTATCTAGGAGGACAGAAGGGATTTCTGGTTACAATGAGCAGTTCTTC
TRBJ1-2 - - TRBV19 CASSNPTLYGYTF TGTGCCAGTAGTAATCCGACCTTATATGGCTACACCTTC
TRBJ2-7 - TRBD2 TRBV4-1 CASSQKAGGPNEQYF TGCGCCAGCAGCCAAAAAGCGGGAGGGCCTAACGAGCAGTACTTC
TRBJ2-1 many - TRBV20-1 CSASQDSSYNEQFF TGCAGTGCTAGCCAAGATAGCTCCTACAATGAGCAGTTCTTC
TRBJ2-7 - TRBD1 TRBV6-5 CASSYYSGTGGYEQYF TGTGCCAGCAGTTATTACTCCGGGACAGGGGGCTACGAGCAGTACTTC
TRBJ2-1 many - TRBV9 CASSGSHYNEQFF TGTGCCAGCAGCGGTTCACATTACAATGAGCAGTTCTTC
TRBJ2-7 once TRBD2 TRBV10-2 CASSVGGGPSYEQYF TGCGCCAGCAGTGTAGGCGGGGGGCCATCCTACGAGCAGTACTTC
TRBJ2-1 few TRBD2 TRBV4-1 CASSQAQFSLAGDRDEQFF TGCGCCAGCAGCCAAGCCCAATTTTCACTAGCGGGAGATAGGGATGAGCAGTTCTTC
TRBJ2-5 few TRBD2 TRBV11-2 CASSLSPPRVAGVETQYF TGTGCCAGCAGCTTATCTCCCCCCCGGGTAGCGGGAGTGGAGACCCAGTACTTC
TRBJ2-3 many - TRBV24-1 CATSDSGGQTHTDTQYF TGTGCCACCAGTGATTCAGGGGGGCAAACACACACAGATACGCAGTATTTT
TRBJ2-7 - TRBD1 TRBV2 CASSEGGAGGVGEQYF TGTGCCAGCAGTGAAGGCGGGGCAGGGGGCGTCGGCGAGCAGTACTTC
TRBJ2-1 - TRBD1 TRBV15 CATSRKTGVATRNEQFF TGTGCCACCAGCAGAAAGACAGGGGTGGCTACAAGGAATGAGCAGTTCTTC
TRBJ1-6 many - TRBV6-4 CASRVSSYNSPLHF TGTGCCAGTCGAGTAAGCTCCTATAATTCACCCCTCCACTTT
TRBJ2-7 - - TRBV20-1 CSARPGEVEQYF TGCAGTGCTAGACCCGGGGAAGTCGAGCAGTACTTC
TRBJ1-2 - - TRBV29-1 CSLDFARVNYGYTF TGCAGCCTTGATTTCGCGAGGGTAAACTATGGCTACACCTTC
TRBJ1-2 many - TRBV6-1 CASRSGGRIGYGYTF TGTGCCAGCAGATCGGGGGGGCGCATTGGCTATGGCTACACCTTC
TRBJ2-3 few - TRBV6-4 CASSGGATDTQYF TGTGCCAGCAGTGGGGGGGCCACAGATACGCAGTATTTT
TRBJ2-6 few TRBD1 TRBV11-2 CASNRQGGLFGANVLTF TGTGCCAGCAACCGACAGGGGGGCTTGTTTGGGGCCAACGTCCTGACTTTC
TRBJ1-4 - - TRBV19 CASSRSDSATNEKLLF TGTGCCAGTAGCCGCTCGGACAGTGCAACTAATGAAAAACTGCTTTTT
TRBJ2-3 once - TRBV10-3 CAISEPPTPQYF TGTGCCATCAGTGAGCCTCCCACCCCGCAGTATTTT
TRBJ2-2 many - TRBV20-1 CSARDGRRVTATGELFF TGCAGTGCTAGAGACGGTCGGAGGGTAACAGCCACCGGGGAGCTGTTTTTT
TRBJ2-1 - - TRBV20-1 CSASLGGPGNEQFF TGCAGTGCTAGCTTGGGGGGGCCGGGGAATGAGCAGTTCTTC
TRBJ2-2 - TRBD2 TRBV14 CASSPLAGAGELFF TGTGCCAGCAGCCCACTAGCGGGAGCCGGGGAGCTGTTTTTT
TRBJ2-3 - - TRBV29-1 CSVAQQTTDTQYF TGCAGCGTCGCCCAACAAACCACAGATACGCAGTATTTT
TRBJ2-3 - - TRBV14 CASSHGDRTDTQYF TGTGCCAGCAGCCATGGGGACCGCACAGATACGCAGTATTTT
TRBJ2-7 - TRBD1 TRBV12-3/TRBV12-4 CASSSVGGLYEQYF TGTGCCAGCAGTTCAGTAGGGGGCCTTTACGAGCAGTACTTC
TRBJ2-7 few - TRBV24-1 CATSDPGIYEQYF TGTGCCACCAGTGACCCCGGGATCTACGAGCAGTACTTC
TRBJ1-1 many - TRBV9 CASSVTGFTEAFF TGTGCCAGCAGCGTCACAGGCTTCACTGAAGCTTTCTTT
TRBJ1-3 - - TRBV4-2 CASSQAGVSGNTIYF TGTGCCAGCAGCCAAGCCGGGGTTTCTGGAAACACCATATATTTT
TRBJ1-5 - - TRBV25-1 CASSPGGKSNQPQHF TGTGCCAGCAGTCCCGGTGGGAAAAGCAATCAGCCCCAGCATTTT
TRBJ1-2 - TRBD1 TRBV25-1 CASSLLTGFNYGYTF TGTGCCAGCAGCCTATTGACAGGGTTTAACTATGGCTACACCTTC
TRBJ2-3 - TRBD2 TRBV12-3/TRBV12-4 CASSYERGSTDTQYF TGTGCCAGCAGTTACGAGCGGGGGAGCACAGATACGCAGTATTTT
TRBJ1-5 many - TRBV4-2 CASSQDRGGAGSNQPQHF TGTGCCAGCAGCCAAGATCGGGGGGGGGCAGGTAGCAATCAGCCCCAGCATTTT
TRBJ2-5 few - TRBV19 CASSTTRGGTQYF TGTGCCAGTAGTACCACTAGGGGTGGGACCCAGTACTTC
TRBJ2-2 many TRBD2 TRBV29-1 CSVLTSGGTGELFF TGCAGCGTTCTGACTAGCGGGGGGACCGGGGAGCTGTTTTTT
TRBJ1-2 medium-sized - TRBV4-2 CASSQEVGGTNYGYTF TGTGCCAGCAGCCAAGAAGTCGGGGGGACCAACTATGGCTACACCTTC
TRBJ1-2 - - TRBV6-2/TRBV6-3 CASSYLPEGRIYGYTF TGTGCCAGCAGTTACCTCCCGGAGGGACGGATCTATGGCTACACCTTC
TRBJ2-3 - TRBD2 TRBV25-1 CASSLAGGAASTDTQYF TGTGCCAGCAGTCTAGCGGGGGGCGCCGCTAGCACAGATACGCAGTATTTT
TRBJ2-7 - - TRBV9 CASSVDLGGRNEQYF TGTGCCAGCAGCGTAGATTTGGGGGGCAGGAACGAGCAGTACTTC
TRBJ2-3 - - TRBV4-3 CASSQELMATDTQYF TGCGCCAGCAGCCAAGAGCTTATGGCGACAGATACGCAGTATTTT
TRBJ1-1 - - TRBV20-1 CSARQVPTEAFF TGCAGTGCCCGACAGGTCCCCACTGAAGCTTTCTTT